This paragraph covers one T cell receptor beta chain sequence. Profiling relied on immunoSEQ multiplex PCR, and the TCRdb table lists in-frame clones only, not all of them. The sample includes approximately 62,000 clones, almost 95% of them seen just once. The sample originates from a study of OX40 agonist ivuxolimab in advanced cancers. The CDR3 sequence is 13 residues long. Germline-derived CDR1 and CDR2 are PRHDT and FYEKMQ (reference sequence). Trimming removed 1 base from V and 3 bases from J, with 6 bases in between. The sequence derives from an adult with an advanced solid tumor such as melanoma, head and neck, liver or kidney cancer. The gene calls are TRBV13 and TRBJ2-5; D is unclear. This material consisted of CD4+ or CD8+ T cells sorted from blood, taken in a trial of the OX40 agonist ivuxolimab. The CDR3 sequence: CASSLAVEETQYF. Written as DNA, the CDR3 is TGTGCCAGCAGCTTAGCCGTGGAAGAGACCCAGTACTTC.